One sample yielded the 16 T cell receptor beta chains listed below, sequenced in a study of T-cell memory formation after mild COVID-19. Via MiXCR, TCRdb re-called the 5' RACE reads, giving one row per CDR3 protein. The table has about 360,000 distinct CDR3 sequences, 13% to 15% seen once; the top ten hold 22%. Sequencing was performed on PBMCs or a T cell subset sorted from them (not recorded which). These receptors were collected from a man between 18 and 29 years old who had mild COVID-19 (a few samples of this study predate the infection). Cell type and time point are not known.

This clonotype was detected ten times or more. The gene calls are TRBV5-4 and TRBJ2-1; unclear D gene. The V end lost 6 bases, the J end lost 7 bases, and 14 bases lay between the germline ends. The germline gives CDR1 SGHNT, CDR2 YYREEE (reference sequence). The CDR3 is 13 residues long. The CDR3 DNA is TGTGCCAGCAAAACCCCCCCCGGGAATGAGCAGTTCTTC. Translation: CASKTPPGNEQFF.

The chain employs TRBV2 and TRBJ2-7; tentatively, D is TRBD1 (6 bases). This CDR3 is built from 12 residues. V was pared by 11 bases and J by 0 bases, with 11 bases between. Germline V gene lookup returns CDR1 SNHLY and CDR2 FYNNEI. The chain's CDR3 is CARGDNSYEQYF. CDR3 nucleotides: TGTGCCCGTGGGGACAACTCCTACGAGCAGTACTTC.

This chain connects TRBV20-1 to TRBJ2-1; TRBD2 agrees at 8 bases. The V gene end was trimmed by 6 bases and the J gene end by 0 bases; junction bases not matched to a gene: 7. Germline CDR1 DFQATT, CDR2 SNEGSKA (reference sequence). The CDR3 consists of 15 residues. The DNA for the CDR3 is TGCAGTGCCTCTTCCGGGACTAGCTCCTACAATGAGCAGTTCTTC. It yields the protein CSASSGTSSYNEQFF.

The sample holds a few counts of this clonotype. The chain is built from TRBV6-5 and TRBJ1-3, with D uncertain. CDR3 length equals 16 residues. V dropped 0 bases and J dropped 9 bases, with 18 bases sitting between them. Germline values: CDR1 MNHEY, CDR2 SVGAGI. The CDR3 DNA reads as TGTGCCAGCAGTTACTCGCTTTATGACACCCCAAGCACCATATATTTT. Translated: CASSYSLYDTPSTIYF.

The chain joins TRBV10-2 to TRBJ1-1; tentatively, D is TRBD1 (5 bases). Trimming removed 5 bases from V and 1 base from J, with 11 bases in between. The length of the CDR3 is 14 residues. The germline V gene has CDR1 WSHSY and CDR2 SAAADI. The CDR3 loop is CASSMAGRNTEAFF. CDR3 bases: TGCGCCAGCAGTATGGCAGGGAGGAACACTGAAGCTTTCTTT.

This clonotype was seen only a few times. V gene TRBV7-2 combines with J gene TRBJ2-1; D perhaps matches TRBD2 (5 bases). The germline CDR1 and CDR2 sequences are SGHTA and FQGNSA. This CDR3 has 15 residues. The germline V and J ends were trimmed by 5 bases and 11 bases, with 22 bases remaining between them. CDR3 nucleotides: TGTGCCAGCAGCCCTCGGGGAGCCCCCTACATACAGCAGTTCTTC. Translation gives CASSPRGAPYIQQFF.

This clonotype has a handful of counts. V is TRBV9 and J is TRBJ1-2; no reliable D call. V gave up 0 bases and J gave up 4 bases, with 13 bases separating them. This CDR3 is 15 amino acids long. Germline assignment: CDR1 SGDLS and CDR2 YYNGEE. The CDR3 sequence: CASSVAEEPPYGYTF. For the CDR3, the DNA is TGTGCCAGCAGCGTAGCGGAGGAGCCACCCTATGGCTACACCTTC.

The rearrangement joins TRBV2 to TRBJ2-3; 10 bases fit TRBD2. Unmatched junction bases numbered 17, after V lost 4 bases and J lost 4 bases. This CDR3 has 19 residues. CDR1 and CDR2 from the germline V gene are SNHLY and FYNNEI. The CDR3 coding sequence is TGTGCCAGCAGTGCGAGGGCTAGCGGGGGCCCCTTGTCGGCAGATACGCAGTATTTT. This encodes CASSARASGGPLSADTQYF.

This clonotype was seen only a few times. The CDR3: CASSVSPARRTGELFF. CDR3 DNA sequence: TGTGCCAGCAGCGTCTCCCCCGCCCGGAGGACCGGGGAGCTGTTTTTT. The chain links TRBV9 to TRBJ2-2; D is possibly TRBD2 (5 bases). CDR1 SGDLS and CDR2 YYNGEE come from the germline V gene. Trimming took 2 bases from V and 5 from J, leaving 16 bases between them. This CDR3 comprises 16 residues.

This clonotype has more than one count but fewer than ten. CDR3 loop: CASSIGSPENQPQHF. CDR3 DNA: TGTGCCAGCAGCATAGGGAGCCCCGAAAATCAGCCCCAGCATTTT. The rearrangement links TRBV7-9 to TRBJ1-5, with no clear D. V was clipped by 5 bases and J by 4 bases, with 15 bases between them. Germline CDR1 reads SEHNR; CDR2 reads FQNEAQ (reference sequence). The CDR3 covers 15 residues.

The V and J genes are TRBV30 and TRBJ1-2; TRBD1 matches 9 bases. CDR1 and CDR2 (germline): GTSNPN, SVGIG (reference sequence). This CDR3 has 15 residues. V lost 0 bases and J lost 2; bases outside the gene matches: 4. CDR3 sequence (DNA): TGTGCCTGGAGTGTGGCCGGGACAGGGAACTATGGCTACACCTTC. Encoded protein: CAWSVAGTGNYGYTF. Full variable domain (missing parts from reference TRBV30 and TRBJ1-2): SQTIHQWPATLVQPVGSPLSLECTVEGTSNPNLYWYRQAAGRGLQLLFYSVGIGQISSEVPQNLSASRPQDRQFILSSKKLLLSDSGFYLCAWSVAGTGNYGYTFGSGTRLTVV.

The sample holds many counts of this clonotype. J is TRBJ2-4 and V is TRBV12-3 or TRBV12-4; D might be TRBD1 or TRBD2, each matching 5 bases. The CDR3 covers 17 residues. V lost 5 bases and J lost 0, with 17 bases in between. In nucleotides, the CDR3 is TGTGCCAGCAGTGTTCTAACGAGGGGTTTAGCCAAAAACATTCAGTACTTC. Translating it yields CASSVLTRGLAKNIQYF.

This clonotype was detected only a few times. The J gene is TRBJ1-5, the V gene TRBV10-3, with TRBD1 matching 7 bases. Germline V gives CDR1 ENHRY, CDR2 SYGVKD. After removal of 4 bases from V and 3 bases from J, the junction contained 6 bases not matched to a gene. CDR3 size: 15 residues. The CDR3 is CAISAGTADNQPQHF. The CDR3 bases are TGTGCCATCAGTGCCGGGACAGCAGACAATCAGCCCCAGCATTTT.

The rearrangement uses TRBV23-1 and TRBJ2-3; the D gene is possibly TRBD1 (5 bases). TRBV23-1 is placed among ORFs of uncertain function. The CDR3 loop spans 17 amino acids. Deletions cut 4 bases from V and 4 bases from J, with 21 bases between. The CDR3 protein is CASSPSRQGSLPDTQYF. Here the CDR3 DNA reads TGCGCCAGCAGTCCATCGAGGCAGGGAAGTCTTCCAGATACGCAGTATTTT.

The gene calls are TRBV5-1 and TRBJ1-4; D is unclear. The CDR3 sequence is 15 residues long. Per germline, CDR1 SGHRS and CDR2 YFSETQ. The V gene lost 1 base and the J gene lost 7 bases, with 14 bases spanning the gap. CDR3 loop: CASSLMWAEGEKLFF. The CDR3 DNA follows: TGCGCCAGCAGCTTGATGTGGGCGGAAGGTGAAAAACTGTTTTTT.

The rearrangement links TRBV20-1 to TRBJ1-1; TRBD1 is a possible D gene (5 bases). CDR1 DFQATT and CDR2 SNEGSKA come from the germline V gene (reference sequence). V was cut by 1 base and J by 8 bases, with 14 bases left in between. CDR3 length: 13 amino acids. The CDR3 is CSARARDSREAFF. The DNA of the CDR3 is TGCAGTGCTAGAGCCCGGGACTCCAGAGAAGCTTTCTTT.